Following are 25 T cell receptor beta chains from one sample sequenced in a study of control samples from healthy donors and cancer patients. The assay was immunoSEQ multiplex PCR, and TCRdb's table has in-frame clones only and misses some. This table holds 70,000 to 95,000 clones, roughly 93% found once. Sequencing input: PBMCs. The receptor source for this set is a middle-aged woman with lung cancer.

CDR3 in amino acids: CASRGGGTDTQYF. CDR3 nucleotides: TGTGCCAGCAGAGGTGGGGGCACAGATACGCAGTATTTT. The V and J genes are TRBV6-6 and TRBJ2-3; D gene ambiguous. This CDR3 comprises 13 residues. V lost 6 bases and J 1 base, leaving 8 bases between the germline ends. From germline, CDR1 is MNHNY and CDR2 SVGAGI (reference sequence).

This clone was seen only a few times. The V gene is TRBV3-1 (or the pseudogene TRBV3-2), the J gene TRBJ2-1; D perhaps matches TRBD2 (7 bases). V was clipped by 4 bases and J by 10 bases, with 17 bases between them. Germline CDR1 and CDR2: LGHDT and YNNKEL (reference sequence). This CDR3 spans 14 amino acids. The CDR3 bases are TGTGCCAGCAGCCCGTTAGGGGGGGCTGGGGAGCAGTTCTTC. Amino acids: CASSPLGGAGEQFF.

CDR3 sequence reads: CASSQAPRTHGGYTF. DNA of the CDR3: TGCGCCAGCAGCCAGGCCCCTCGGACCCACGGGGGCTACACCTTC. V is TRBV4-1 and J is TRBJ1-2, with D unclear. The V end was cut by 3 bases, the J end by 8 bases, with 19 bases between. Germline V gene sequence: CDR1 MGHRA, CDR2 YSYEKL. This CDR3 comprises 15 residues.

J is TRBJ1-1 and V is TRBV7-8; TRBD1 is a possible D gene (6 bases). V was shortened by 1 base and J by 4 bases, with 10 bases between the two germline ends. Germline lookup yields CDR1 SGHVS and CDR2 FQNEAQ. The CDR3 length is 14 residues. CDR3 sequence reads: CASSLEGGVTEAFF. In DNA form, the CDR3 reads TGTGCCAGCAGCTTAGAAGGGGGGGTCACTGAAGCTTTCTTT.

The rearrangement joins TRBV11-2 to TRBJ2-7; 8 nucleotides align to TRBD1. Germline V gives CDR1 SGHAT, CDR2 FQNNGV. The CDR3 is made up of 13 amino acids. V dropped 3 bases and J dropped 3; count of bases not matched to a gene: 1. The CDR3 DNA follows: TGTGCCAGCAGCTTCGGGACAGGCTACGAGCAGTACTTC. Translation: CASSFGTGYEQYF.

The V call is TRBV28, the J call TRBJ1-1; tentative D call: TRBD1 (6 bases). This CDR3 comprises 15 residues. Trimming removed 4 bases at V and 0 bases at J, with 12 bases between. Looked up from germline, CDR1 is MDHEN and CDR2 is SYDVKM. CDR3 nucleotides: TGTGCCAGCAGTTGGAGGGGGGCCGTGAACACTGAAGCTTTCTTT. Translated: CASSWRGAVNTEAFF.

The CDR3 loop reads CASSRLATNEKLFF. In DNA, the CDR3 is TGTGCCAGCAGTCGGTTGGCAACTAATGAAAAACTGTTTTTT. The gene calls are TRBV7-8 and TRBJ1-4; D not certain. The CDR3 loop spans 14 amino acids. The germline V gene has CDR1 SGHVS and CDR2 FQNEAQ. Trimming left V 6 bases short and J 0 bases short, with 8 bases between.

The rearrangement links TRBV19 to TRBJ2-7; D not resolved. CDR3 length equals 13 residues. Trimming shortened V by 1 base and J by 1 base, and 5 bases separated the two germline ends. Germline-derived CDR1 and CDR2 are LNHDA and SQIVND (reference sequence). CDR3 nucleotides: TGTGCCAGTAGTATAGGCGGTTCCTACGAGCAGTACTTC. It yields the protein CASSIGGSYEQYF.

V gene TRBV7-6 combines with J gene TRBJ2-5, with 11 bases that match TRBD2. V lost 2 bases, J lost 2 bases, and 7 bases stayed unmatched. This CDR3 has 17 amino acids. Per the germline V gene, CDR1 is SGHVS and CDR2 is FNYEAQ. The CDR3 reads CASSLSGTSGGQETQYF. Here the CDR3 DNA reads TGTGCCAGCAGCTTAAGTGGCACTAGCGGGGGACAAGAGACCCAGTACTTC.

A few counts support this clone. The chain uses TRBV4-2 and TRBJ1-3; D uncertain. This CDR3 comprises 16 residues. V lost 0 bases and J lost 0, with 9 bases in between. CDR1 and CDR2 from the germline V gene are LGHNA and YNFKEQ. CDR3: CASSQDIRNSGNTIYF. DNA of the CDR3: TGTGCCAGCAGCCAAGATATCCGAAACTCTGGAAACACCATATATTTT.

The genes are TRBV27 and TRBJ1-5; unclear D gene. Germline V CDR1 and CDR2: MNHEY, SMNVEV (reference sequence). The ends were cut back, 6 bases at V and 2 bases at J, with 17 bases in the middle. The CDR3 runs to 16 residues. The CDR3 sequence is CASRGSPFEGNQPQHF. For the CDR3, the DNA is TGTGCCAGCAGGGGGTCTCCCTTCGAGGGCAATCAGCCCCAGCATTTT.

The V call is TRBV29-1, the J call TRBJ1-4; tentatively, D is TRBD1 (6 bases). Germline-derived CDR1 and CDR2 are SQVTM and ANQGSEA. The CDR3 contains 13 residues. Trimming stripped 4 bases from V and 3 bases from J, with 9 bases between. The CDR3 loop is CSVVTGPNEKLFF. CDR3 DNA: TGCAGCGTTGTAACAGGGCCTAATGAAAAACTGTTTTTT. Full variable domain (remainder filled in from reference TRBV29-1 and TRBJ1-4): SAVISQKPSRDICQRGTSLTIQCQVDSQVTMMFWYRQQPGQSLTLIATANQGSEATYESGFVIDKFPISRPNLTFSTLTVSNMSPEDSSIYLCSVVTGPNEKLFFGSGTQLSVL.

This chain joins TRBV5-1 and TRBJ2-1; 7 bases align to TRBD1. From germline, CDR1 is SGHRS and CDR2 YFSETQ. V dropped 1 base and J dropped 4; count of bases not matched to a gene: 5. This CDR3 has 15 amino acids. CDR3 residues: CASSLTRGRYNEQFF. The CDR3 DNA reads TGCGCCAGCAGCTTGACCAGGGGGAGATACAATGAGCAGTTCTTC. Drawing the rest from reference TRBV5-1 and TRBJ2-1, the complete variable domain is KAGVTQTPRYLIKTRGQQVTLSCSPISGHRSVSWYQQTPGQGLQFLFEYFSETQRNKGNFPGRFSGRQFSNSRSEMNVSTLELGDSALYLCASSLTRGRYNEQFFGPGTRLTVL.

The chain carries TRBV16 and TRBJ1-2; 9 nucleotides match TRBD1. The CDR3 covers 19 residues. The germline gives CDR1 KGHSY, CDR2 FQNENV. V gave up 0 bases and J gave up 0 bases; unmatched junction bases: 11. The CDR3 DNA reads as TGTGCCAGCAGCCAATCAAATGGGGACAGGGCCTTCCCTAACTATGGCTACACCTTC. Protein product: CASSQSNGDRAFPNYGYTF.

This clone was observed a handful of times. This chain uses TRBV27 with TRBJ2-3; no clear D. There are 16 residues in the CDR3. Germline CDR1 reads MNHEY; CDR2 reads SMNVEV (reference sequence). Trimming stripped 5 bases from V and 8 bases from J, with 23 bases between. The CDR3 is CASSQIPGSGRGTQYF. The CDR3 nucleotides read TGTGCCAGCAGTCAAATTCCGGGCTCGGGTCGTGGTACGCAGTATTTT.

CDR3 nucleotides: TGTGCCAGCAGACTATACTCGGCAGCTAATGAAAAACTGTTTTTT. Residues: CASRLYSAANEKLFF. V is TRBV6-5 and J is TRBJ1-4; the D is unclear. The germline CDR1 and CDR2 sequences are MNHEY and SVGAGI. The CDR3 extends over 15 amino acids. Trimming took off 6 bases at V and 3 bases at J, with 14 bases between the two ends.

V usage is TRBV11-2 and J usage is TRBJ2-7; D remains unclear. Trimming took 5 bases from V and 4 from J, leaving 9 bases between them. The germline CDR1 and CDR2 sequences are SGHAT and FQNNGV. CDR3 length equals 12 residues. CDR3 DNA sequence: TGTGCCAGCAGCCCTACAGTATACGAGCAGTACTTC. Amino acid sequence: CASSPTVYEQYF.

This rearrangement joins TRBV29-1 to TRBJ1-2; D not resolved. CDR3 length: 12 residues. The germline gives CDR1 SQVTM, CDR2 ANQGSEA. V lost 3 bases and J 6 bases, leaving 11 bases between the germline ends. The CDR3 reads CSVERGGDGYTF. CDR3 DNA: TGCAGCGTTGAGAGAGGAGGAGATGGCTACACCTTC.

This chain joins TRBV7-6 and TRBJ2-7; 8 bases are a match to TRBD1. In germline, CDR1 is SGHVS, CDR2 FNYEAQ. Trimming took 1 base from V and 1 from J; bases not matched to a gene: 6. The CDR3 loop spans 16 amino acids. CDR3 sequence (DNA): TGTGCCAGCAGCTTAGGGACAGGGCTGTCTTCCTACGAGCAGTACTTC. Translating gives CASSLGTGLSSYEQYF.

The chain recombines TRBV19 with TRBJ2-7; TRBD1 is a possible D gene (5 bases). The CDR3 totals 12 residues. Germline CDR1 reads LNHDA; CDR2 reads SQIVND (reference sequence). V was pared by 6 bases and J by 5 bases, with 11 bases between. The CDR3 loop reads CASSPGFHEQYF. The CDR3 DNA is TGTGCCAGTAGCCCAGGGTTCCACGAGCAGTACTTC.

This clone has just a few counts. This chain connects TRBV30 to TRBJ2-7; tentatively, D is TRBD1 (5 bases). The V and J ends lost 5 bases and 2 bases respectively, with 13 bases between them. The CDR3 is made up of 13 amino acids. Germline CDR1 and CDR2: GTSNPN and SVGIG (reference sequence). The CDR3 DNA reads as TGTGCCTGGGGGGCCCTACGGACCTACGAGCAGTACTTC. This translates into CAWGALRTYEQYF.

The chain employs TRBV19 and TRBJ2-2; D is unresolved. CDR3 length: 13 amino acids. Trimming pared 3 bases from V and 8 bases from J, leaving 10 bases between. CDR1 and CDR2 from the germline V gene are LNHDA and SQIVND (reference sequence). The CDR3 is CASSMGQPGELFF. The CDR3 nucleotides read TGTGCCAGTAGTATGGGTCAACCGGGGGAGCTGTTTTTT.

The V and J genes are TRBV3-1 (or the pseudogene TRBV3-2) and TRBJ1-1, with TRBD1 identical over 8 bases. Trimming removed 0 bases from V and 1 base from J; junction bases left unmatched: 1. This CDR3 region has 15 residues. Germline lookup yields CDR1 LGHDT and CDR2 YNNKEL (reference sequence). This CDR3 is CASSQDQGANTEAFF. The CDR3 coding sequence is TGTGCCAGCAGCCAAGATCAGGGGGCGAACACTGAAGCTTTCTTT.

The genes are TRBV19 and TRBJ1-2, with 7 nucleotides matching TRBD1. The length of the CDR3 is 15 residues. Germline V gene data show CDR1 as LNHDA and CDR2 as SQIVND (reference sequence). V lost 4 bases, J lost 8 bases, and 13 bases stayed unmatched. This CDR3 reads CASSSQRTGTLGYTF. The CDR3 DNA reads TGTGCCAGTAGTAGTCAGAGGACAGGCACACTCGGCTACACCTTC.

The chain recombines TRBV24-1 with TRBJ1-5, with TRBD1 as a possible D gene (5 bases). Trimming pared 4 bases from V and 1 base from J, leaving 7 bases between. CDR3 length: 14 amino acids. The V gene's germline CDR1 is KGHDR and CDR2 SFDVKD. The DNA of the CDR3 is TGTGCCACCAGTGAGGGGGTAAGCAATCAGCCCCAGCATTTT. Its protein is CATSEGVSNQPQHF.